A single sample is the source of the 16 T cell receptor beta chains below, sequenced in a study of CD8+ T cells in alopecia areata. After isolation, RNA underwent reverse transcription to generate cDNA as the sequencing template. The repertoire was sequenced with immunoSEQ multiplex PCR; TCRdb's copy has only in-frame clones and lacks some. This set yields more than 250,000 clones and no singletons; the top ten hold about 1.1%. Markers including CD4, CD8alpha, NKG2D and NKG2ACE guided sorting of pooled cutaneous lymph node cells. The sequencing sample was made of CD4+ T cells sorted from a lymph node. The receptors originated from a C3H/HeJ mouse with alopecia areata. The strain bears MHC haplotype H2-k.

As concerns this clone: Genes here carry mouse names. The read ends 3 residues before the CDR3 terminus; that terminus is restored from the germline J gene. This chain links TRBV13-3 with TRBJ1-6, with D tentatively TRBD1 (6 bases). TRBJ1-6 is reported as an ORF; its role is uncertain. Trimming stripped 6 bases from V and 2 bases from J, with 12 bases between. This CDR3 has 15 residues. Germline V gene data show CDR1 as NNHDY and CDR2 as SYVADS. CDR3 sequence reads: CASTGQKPYNSPLYF. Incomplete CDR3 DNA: TGTGCCAGCACGGGACAAAAACCCTATAATTCGCCC.

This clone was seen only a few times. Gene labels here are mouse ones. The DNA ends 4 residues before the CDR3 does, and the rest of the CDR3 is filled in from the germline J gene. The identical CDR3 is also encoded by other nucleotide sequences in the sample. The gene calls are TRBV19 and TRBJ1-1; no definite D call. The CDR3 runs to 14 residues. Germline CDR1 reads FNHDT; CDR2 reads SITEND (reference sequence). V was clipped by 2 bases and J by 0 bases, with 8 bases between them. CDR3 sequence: CASSIKGANTEVFF. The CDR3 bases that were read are TGTGCCAGCAGTATCAAGGGTGCAAACACA.

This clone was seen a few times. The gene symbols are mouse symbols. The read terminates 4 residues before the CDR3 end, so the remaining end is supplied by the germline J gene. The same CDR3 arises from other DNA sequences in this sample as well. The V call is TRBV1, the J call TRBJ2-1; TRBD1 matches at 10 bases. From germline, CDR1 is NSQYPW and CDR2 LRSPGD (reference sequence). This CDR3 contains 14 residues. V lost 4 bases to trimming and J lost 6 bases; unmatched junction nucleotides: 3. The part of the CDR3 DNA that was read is TGCACCTGCAGTGGACAGGGGGCGCGTGCT. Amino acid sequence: CTCSGQGARA. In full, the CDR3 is CTCSGQGARAEQFF. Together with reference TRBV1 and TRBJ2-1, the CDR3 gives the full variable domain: VTLLEQNPRWRLVPRGQAVNLRCILKNSQYPWMSWYQQDLQKQLQWLFTLRSPGDKEVKSLPGADYLATRVTDTELRLQVANMSQGRTLYCTCSGQGARAEQFFGPGTRLTVL.

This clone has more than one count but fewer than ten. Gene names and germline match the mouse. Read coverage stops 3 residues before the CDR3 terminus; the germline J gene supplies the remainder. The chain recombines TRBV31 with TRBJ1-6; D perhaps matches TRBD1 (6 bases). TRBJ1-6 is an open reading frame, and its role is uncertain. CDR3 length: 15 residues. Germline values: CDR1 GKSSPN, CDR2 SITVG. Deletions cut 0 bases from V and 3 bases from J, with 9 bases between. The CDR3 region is CAWSLLDSYNSPLYF. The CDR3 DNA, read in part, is TGTGCCTGGAGTCTACTGGACAGCTATAATTCGCCC.

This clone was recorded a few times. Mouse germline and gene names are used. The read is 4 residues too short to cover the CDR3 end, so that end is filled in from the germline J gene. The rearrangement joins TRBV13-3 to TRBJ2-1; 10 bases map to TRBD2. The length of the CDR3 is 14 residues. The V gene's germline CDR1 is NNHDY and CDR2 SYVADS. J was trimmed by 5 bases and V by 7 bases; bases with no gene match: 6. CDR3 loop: CASGRDWGNAEQFF. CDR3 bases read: TGTGCCAGCGGCCGGGACTGGGGCAATGCT.

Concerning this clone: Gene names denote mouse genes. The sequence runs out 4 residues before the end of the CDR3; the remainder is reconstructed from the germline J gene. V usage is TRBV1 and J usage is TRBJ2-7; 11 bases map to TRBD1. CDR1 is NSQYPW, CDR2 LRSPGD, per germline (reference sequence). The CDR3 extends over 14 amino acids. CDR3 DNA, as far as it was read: TGCACCTGCAGCCCACGGGACAGGGGGTAT. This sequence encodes CTCSPRDRGY. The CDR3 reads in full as CTCSPRDRGYEQYF.

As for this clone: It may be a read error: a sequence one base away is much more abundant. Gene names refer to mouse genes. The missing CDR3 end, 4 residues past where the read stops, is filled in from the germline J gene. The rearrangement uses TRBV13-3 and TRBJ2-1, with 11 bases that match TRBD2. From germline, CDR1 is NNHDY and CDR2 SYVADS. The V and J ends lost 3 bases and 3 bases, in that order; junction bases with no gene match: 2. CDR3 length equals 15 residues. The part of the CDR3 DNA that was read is TGTGCCAGCAGTGGGGACTGGGGGAGCTATGCT. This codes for CASSGDWGSYA. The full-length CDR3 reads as CASSGDWGSYAEQFF.

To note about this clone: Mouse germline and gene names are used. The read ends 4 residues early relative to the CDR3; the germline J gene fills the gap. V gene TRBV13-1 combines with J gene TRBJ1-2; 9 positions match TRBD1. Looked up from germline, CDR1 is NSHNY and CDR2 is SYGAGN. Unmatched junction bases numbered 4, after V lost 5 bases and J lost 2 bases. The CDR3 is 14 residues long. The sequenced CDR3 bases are TGTGCCAGCAGCCACAGGGGGCTGAACTCC. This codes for CASSHRGLNS. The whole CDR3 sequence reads CASSHRGLNSDYTF.

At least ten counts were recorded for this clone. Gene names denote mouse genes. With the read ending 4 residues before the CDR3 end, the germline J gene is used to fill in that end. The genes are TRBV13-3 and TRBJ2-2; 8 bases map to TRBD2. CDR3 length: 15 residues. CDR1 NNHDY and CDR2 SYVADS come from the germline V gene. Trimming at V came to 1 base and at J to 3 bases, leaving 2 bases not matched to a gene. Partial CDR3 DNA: TGTGCCAGCAGTGATCTCTGGGGGGACACCGGG. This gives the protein CASSDLWGDTG. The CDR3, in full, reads CASSDLWGDTGQLYF.

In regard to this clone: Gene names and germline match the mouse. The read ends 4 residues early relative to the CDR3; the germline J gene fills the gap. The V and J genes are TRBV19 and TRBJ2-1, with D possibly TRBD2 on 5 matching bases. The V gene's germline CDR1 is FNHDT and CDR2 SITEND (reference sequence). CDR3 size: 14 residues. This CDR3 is CASSILGLGAEQFF. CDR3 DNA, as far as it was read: TGTGCCAGCAGTATTCTGGGTTTGGGCGCT.

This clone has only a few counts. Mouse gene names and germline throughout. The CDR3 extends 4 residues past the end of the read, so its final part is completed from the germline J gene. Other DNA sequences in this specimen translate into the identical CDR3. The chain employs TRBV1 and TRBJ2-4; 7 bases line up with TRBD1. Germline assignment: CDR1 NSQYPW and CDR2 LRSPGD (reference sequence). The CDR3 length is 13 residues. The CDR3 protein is CTCSAGTVNTLYF. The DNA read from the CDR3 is TGCACCTGCAGTGCCGGGACAGTAAAC. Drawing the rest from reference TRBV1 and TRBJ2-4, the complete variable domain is VTLLEQNPRWRLVPRGQAVNLRCILKNSQYPWMSWYQQDLQKQLQWLFTLRSPGDKEVKSLPGADYLATRVTDTELRLQVANMSQGRTLYCTCSAGTVNTLYFGAGTRLSVL.

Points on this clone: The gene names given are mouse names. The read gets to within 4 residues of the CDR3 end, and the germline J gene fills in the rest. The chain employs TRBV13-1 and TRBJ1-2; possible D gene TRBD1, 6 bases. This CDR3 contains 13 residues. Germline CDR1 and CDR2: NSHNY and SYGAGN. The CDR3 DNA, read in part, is TGTGCCAGCAGTGCCGGGGGGCGATCC. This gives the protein CASSAGGRS. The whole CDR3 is CASSAGGRSDYTF.

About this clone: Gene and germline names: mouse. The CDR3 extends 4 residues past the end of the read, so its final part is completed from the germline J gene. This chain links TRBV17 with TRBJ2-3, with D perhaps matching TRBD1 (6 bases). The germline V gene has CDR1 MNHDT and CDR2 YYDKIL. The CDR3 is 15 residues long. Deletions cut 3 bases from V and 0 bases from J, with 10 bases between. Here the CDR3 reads CASSSGTPSAETLYF. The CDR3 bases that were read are TGTGCTAGCAGTAGTGGGACACCTAGTGCAGAA.

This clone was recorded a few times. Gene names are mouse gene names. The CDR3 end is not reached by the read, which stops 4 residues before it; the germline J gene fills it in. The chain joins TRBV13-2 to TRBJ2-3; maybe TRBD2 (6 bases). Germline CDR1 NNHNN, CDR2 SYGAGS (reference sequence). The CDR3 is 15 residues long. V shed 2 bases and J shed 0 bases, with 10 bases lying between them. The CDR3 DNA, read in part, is TGTGCCAGCGGTGAGGCGGGGGGAAGTGCAGAA. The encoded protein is CASGEAGGSAE. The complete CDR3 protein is CASGEAGGSAETLYF.

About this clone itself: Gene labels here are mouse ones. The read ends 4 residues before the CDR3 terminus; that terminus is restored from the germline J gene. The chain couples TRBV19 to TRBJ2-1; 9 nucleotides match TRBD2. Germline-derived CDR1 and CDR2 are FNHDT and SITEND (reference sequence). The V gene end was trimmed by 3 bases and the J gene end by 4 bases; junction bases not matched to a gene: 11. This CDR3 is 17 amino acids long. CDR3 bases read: TGTGCCAGCAGTACTCCCCCTTCGACTGGGGGTTATGCT. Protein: CASSTPPSTGGYA. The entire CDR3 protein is CASSTPPSTGGYAEQFF.

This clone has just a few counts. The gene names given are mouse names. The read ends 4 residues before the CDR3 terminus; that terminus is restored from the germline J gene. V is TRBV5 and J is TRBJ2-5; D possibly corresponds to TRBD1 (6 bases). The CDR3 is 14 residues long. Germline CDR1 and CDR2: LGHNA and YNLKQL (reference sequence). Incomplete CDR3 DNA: TGTGCCAGCAGCCCCGCTGGACAGAAAGAC. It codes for CASSPAGQKD. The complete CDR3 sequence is CASSPAGQKDTQYF.